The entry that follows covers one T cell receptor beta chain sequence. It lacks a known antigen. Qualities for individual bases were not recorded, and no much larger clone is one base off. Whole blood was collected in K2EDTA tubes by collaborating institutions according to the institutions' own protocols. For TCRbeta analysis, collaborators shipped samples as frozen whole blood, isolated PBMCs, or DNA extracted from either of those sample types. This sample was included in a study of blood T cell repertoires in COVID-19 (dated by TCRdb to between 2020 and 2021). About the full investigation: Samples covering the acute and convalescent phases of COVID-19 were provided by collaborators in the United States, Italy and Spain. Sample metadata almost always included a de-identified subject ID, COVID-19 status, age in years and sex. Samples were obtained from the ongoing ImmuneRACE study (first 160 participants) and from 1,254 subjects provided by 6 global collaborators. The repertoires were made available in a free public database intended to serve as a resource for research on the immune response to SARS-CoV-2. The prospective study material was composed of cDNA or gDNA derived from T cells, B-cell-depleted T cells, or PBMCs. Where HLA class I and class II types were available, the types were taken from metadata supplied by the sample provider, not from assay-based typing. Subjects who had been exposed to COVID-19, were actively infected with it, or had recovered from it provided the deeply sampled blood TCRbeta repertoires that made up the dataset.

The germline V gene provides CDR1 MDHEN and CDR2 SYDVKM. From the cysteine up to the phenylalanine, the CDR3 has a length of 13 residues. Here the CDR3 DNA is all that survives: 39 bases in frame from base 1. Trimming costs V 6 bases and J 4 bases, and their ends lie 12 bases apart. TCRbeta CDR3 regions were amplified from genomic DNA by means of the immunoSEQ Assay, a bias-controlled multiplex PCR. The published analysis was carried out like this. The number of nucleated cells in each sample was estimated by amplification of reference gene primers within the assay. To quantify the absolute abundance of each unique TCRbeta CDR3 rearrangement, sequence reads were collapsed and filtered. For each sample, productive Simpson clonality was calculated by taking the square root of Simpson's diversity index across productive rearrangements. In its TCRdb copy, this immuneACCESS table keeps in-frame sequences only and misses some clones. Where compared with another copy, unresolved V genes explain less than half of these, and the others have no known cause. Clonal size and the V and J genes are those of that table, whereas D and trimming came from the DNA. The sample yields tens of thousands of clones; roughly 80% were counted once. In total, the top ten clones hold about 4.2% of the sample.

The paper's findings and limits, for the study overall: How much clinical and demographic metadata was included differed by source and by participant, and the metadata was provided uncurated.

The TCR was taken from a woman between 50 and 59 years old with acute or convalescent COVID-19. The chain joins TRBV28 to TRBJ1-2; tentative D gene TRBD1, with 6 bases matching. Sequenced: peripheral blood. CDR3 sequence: CASRQRGTYGYTF. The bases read TGTGCCAGCAGGCAAAGGGGGACCTATGGCTACACCTTC.